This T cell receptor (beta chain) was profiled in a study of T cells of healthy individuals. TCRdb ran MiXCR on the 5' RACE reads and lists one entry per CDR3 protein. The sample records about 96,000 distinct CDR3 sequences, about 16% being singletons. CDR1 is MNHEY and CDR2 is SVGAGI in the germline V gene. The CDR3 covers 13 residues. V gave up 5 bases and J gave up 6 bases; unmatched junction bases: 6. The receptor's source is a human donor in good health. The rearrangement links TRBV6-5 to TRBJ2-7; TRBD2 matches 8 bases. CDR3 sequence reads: CASSAPGTSEQYF. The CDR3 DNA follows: TGTGCCAGCAGTGCCCCAGGGACTAGCGAGCAGTACTTC.